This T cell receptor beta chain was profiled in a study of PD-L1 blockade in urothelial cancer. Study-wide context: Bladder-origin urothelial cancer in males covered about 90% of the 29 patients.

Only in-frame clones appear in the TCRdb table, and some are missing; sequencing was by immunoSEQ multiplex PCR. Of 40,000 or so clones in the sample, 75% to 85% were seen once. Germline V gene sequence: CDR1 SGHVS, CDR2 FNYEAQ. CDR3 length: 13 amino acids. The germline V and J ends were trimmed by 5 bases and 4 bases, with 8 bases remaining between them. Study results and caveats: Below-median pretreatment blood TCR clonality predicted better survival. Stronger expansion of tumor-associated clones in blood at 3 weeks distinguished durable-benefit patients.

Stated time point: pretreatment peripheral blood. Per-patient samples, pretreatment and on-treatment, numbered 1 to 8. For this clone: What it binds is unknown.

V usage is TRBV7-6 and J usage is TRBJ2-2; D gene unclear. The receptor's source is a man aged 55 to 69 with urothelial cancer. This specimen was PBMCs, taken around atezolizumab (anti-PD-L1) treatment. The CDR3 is CASSKSRTGELFF. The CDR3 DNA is TGTGCCAGCAGCAAGAGTCGCACCGGGGAGCTGTTTTTT. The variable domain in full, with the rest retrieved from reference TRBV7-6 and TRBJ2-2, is GAGVSQSPRYKVTKRGQDVALRCDPISGHVSLYWYRQALGQGPEFLTYFNYEAQQDKSGLPNDRFSAERPEGSISTLTIQRTEQRDSAMYRCASSKSRTGELFFGEGSRLTVL.